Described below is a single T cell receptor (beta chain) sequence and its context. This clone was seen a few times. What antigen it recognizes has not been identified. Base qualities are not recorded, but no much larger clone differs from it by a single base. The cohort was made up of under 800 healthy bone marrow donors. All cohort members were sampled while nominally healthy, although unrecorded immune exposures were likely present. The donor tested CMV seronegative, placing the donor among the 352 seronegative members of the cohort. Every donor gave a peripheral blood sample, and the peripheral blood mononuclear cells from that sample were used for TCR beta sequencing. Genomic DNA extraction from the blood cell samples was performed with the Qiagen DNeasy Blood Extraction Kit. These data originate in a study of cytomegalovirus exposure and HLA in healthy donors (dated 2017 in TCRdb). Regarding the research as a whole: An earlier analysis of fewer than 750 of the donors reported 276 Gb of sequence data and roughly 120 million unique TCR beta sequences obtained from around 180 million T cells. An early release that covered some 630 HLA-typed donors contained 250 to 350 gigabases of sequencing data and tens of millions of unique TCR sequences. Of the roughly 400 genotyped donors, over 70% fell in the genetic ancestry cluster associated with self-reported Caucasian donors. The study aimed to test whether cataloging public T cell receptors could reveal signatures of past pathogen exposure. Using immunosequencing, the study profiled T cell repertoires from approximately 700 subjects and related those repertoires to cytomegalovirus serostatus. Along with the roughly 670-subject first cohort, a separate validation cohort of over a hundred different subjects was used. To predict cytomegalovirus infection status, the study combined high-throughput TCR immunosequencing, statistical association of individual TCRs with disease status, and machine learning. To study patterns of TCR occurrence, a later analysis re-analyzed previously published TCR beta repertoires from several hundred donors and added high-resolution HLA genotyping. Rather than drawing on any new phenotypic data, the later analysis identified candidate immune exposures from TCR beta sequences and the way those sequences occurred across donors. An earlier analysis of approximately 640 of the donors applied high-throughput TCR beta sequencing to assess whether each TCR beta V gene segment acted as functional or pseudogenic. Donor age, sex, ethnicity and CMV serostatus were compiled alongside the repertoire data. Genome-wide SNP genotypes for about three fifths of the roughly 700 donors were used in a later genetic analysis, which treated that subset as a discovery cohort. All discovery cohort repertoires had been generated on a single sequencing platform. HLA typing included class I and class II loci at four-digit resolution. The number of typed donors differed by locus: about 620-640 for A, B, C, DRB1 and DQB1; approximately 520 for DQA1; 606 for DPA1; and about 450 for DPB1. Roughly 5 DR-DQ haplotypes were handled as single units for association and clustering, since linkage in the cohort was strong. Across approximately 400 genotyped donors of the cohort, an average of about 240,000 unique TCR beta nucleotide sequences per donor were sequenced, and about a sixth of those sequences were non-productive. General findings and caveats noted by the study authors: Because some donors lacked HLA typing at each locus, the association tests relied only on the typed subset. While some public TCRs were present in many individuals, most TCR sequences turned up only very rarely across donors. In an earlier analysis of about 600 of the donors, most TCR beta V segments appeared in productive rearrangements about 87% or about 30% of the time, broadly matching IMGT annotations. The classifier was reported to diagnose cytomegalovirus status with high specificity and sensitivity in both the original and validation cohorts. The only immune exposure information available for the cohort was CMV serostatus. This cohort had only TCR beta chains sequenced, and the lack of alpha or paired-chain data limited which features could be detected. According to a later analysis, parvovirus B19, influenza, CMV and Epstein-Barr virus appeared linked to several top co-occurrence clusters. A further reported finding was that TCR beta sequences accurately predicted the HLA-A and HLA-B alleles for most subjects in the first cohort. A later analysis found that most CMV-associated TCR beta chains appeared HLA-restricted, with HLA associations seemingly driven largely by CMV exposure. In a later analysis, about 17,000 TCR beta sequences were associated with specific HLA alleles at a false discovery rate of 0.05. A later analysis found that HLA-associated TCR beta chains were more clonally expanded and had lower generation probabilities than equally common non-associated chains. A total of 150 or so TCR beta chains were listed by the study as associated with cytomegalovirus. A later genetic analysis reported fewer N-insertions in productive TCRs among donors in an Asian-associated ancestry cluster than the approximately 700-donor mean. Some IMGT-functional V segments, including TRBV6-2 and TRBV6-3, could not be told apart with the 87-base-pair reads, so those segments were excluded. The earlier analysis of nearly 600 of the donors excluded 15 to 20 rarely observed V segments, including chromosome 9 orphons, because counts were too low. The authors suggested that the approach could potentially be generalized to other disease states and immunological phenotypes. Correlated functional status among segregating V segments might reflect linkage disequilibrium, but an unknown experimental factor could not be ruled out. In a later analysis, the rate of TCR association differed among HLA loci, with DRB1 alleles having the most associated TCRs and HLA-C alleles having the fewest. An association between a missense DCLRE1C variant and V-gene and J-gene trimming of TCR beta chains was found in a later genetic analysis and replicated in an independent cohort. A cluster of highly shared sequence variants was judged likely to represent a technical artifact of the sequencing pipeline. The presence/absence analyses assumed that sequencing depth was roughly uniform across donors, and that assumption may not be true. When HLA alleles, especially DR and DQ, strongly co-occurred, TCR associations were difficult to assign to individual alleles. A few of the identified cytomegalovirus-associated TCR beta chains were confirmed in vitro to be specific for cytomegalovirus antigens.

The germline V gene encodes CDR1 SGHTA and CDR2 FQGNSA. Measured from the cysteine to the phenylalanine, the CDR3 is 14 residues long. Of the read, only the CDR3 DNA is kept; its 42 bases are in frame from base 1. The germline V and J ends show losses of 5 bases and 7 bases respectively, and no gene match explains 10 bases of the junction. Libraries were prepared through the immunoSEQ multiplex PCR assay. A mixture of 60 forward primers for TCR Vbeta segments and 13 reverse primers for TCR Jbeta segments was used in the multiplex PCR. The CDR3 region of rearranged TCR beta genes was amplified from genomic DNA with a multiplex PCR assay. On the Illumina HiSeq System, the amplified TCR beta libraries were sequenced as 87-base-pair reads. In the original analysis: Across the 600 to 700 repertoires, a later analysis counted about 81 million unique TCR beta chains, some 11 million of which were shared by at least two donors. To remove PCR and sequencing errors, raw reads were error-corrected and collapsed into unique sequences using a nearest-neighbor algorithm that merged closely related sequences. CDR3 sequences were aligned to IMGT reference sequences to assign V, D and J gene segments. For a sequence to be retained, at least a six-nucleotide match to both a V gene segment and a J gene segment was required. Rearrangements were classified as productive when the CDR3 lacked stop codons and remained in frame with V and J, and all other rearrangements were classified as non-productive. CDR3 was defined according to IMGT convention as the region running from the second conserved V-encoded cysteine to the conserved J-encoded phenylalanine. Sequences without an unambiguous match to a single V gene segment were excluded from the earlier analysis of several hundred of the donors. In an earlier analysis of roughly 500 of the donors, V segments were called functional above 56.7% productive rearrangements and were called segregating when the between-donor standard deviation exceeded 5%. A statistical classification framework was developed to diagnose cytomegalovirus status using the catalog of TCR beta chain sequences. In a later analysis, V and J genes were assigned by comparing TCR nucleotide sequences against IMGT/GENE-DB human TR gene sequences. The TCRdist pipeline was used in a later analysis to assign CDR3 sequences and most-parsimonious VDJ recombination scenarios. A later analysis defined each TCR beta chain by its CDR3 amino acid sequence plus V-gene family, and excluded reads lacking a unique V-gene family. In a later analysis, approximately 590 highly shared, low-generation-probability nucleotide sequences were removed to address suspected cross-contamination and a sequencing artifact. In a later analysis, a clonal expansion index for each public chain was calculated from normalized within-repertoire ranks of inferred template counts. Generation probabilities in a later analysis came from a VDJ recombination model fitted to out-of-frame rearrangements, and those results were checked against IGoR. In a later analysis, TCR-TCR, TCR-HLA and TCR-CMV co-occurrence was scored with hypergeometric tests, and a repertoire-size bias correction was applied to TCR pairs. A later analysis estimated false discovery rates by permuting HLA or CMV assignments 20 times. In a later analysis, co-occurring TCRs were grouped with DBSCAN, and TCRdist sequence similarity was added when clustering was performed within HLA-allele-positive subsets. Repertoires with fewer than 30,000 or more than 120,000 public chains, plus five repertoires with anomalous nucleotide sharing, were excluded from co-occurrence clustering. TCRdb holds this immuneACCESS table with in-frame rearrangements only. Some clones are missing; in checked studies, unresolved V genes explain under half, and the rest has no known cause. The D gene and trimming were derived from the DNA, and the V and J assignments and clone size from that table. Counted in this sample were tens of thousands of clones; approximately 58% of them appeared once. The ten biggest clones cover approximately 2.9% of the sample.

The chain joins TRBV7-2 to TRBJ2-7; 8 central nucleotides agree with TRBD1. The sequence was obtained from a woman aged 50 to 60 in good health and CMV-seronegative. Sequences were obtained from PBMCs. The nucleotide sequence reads TGTGCCAGCAGCCCCCAAGGGACAGGAGGGGAGCAGTACTTC. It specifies CASSPQGTGGEQYF.